The following is a T cell receptor (beta chain) sequence with its context. By share, this clonotype ranks as medium-sized (0.01 to 0.1%). Its antigen is not yet known. No quality values exist for individual bases; no much larger clone is one base distant. This entry comes from a study of spatial heterogeneity in lung cancer (dated by TCRdb to about 2019). About the investigation overall: Beta-chain transcripts were consistently detected in greater numbers than alpha-chain transcripts, which likely reflected higher beta-chain transcript abundance. Both alpha and beta chains were TCR-sequenced in samples taken at surgery, namely 220 tumor regions, roughly 64 matched nontumor lung samples and 56 PBMC samples. In the raw uncorrected reads, each unique combination of TCR and UMI appeared more than ten times on average. The study quantitatively compared TCR alpha and beta repertoires across multiple tumor regions, matched nontumor lung and blood in non-small cell lung cancer. TCR repertoire features were related to nonsynonymous mutation counts determined by whole-exome sequencing of tumor tissue. What the work shows at the level of the full study, not this receptor alone: Confirming at a functional level the hypothesis that regional TCRs recognize regional mutations was considered to require additional single-cell paired TCR alpha and beta sequencing. Ubiquitous expanded tumor TCRs were found in blood more often at tumor resection than at routine follow-up.

Relative to germline, V is missing 5 bases and J is missing 7 bases, with 15 bases of the junction outside any gene match. The germline V gene (reference sequence) supplies CDR1 SEHNR and CDR2 FQNEAQ. Its CDR3 holds 17 amino acids, cysteine through phenylalanine. CDR3 DNA only is kept here, 51 bases in frame from base 1. Explained via the paper, the time point label denotes: sample taken at primary tumor resection. TCR sequencing used whole RNA extracted from tumor and nontumor lung tissue, or from cryopreserved PBMC samples, without cell sorting. Samples were obtained from about 75 patients with early-stage, untreated non-small cell lung cancer from the lung TRACERx cohort. Only patients with enough RNA available from two or more tumor regions were chosen for TCR sequencing. The method behind the library was 5' RACE. Reads for this sample came from a NextSeq 500. The TCR library protocol attached a unique molecular identifier to each TCR cDNA molecule to allow correction of PCR and sequencing errors. The authors' analysis ran thus. TCR identification, UMI-based error correction and CDR3 extraction were performed with Decombinator tools. TCRs above a frequency of 2 per 1,000, corresponding to the top 1% of the tumor frequency distribution, were defined as expanded. Rényi diversity was computed with the R vegan package after subsampling each repertoire 100 times to 5,000 TCRs. CDR3 similarity networks were constructed using string-kernel similarity of amino acid triplets, with links drawn between CDR3s whose pairwise similarity was above 0.82. TCRdb applied fastp at Q25 and MiXCR to the public reads, then kept only in-frame beta chains. Every CDR3 protein is listed once, alongside the most common genes and DNA of its rows. TCRdb assigned the V and J calls; the authors' analysis was not used. This sample lists roughly 10,000 distinct CDR3 sequences; nearly 5.5% were detected once. Clones ranked in the top ten supply over 25% of the sample.

Sequenced material: PBMCs, taken at surgery. The V and J segments used are TRBV7-9 and TRBJ2-7, with TRBD2 identical over 12 junction bases. This clonotype originated in a male donor with early-stage non-small cell lung cancer. Read as DNA, the sequence is TGTGCCAGCAGCCCTGCCCTACTAGCGGGAGGACGTTCGGAGCAGTACTTC. The translation is CASSPALLAGGRSEQYF.